This passage covers 14 T cell receptor beta chains from one sample sequenced in a study of PD-L1 blockade in urothelial cancer (TCRdb year 2017). Library preparation employed the immunoSEQ multiplex PCR assay. TCRdb took this table from immuneACCESS and kept in-frame rearrangements with V and J called. Such tables lack part of the clones; where checked against another copy, unresolved V genes explain under half of the gap, and the rest is unexplained. This sample is represented by about 38,000 clones; 86% of them were singletons. The top ten hold about 23% of the sample. Reading the label with the study, this specimen's time point is: peripheral blood 6 weeks after treatment start. This specimen consisted of PBMCs, obtained around atezolizumab (anti-PD-L1) treatment. The receptors shown here come from a man in his sixties with urothelial cancer.

The count of this clone is one. CDR3 loop: CASSLEGKGNQPQHF. CDR3 nucleotide sequence: TGTGCCAGCAGCTTAGAGGGGAAAGGCAATCAGCCCCAGCATTTT. V usage is TRBV7-6 and J usage is TRBJ1-5; weak D call: TRBD1 (5 bases). V shed 1 base and J shed 2 bases, with 9 bases lying between them. The CDR3 extends over 15 amino acids. CDR1 is SGHVS, CDR2 FNYEAQ, per germline.

This chain connects TRBV5-1 to TRBJ2-1, with D possibly TRBD2 on 6 matching bases. The CDR3 is 16 residues long. V was trimmed by 5 bases and J by 3 bases, leaving 18 bases between them. Germline loops: CDR1 SGHRS, CDR2 YFSETQ. CDR3: CASRPLGASDYNEQFF. Here the CDR3 DNA reads TGCGCCAGCAGGCCGCTTGGGGCTAGCGACTACAATGAGCAGTTCTTC. The full variable domain, rest sourced from reference TRBV5-1 and TRBJ2-1, is KAGVTQTPRYLIKTRGQQVTLSCSPISGHRSVSWYQQTPGQGLQFLFEYFSETQRNKGNFPGRFSGRQFSNSRSEMNVSTLELGDSALYLCASRPLGASDYNEQFFGPGTRLTVL.

The rearrangement joins TRBV6-6 to TRBJ1-1; D not certain. Germline CDR1 MNHNY, CDR2 SVGAGI (reference sequence). Between the trimmed V and J ends, which lost 6 bases and 5 bases, there was a span of 13 bases. The CDR3 totals 13 residues. CDR3 protein: CASREGGKTEAFF. In nucleotides, the CDR3 is TGTGCCAGCAGAGAGGGAGGGAAAACTGAAGCTTTCTTT.

V gene TRBV30 combines with J gene TRBJ1-1, with D unclear. The CDR3 runs to 13 residues. The ends were cut back, 2 bases at V and 5 bases at J, with 12 bases in the middle. Germline values: CDR1 GTSNPN, CDR2 SVGIG (reference sequence). The CDR3 DNA reads TGTGCCTGGAGTCGAGGGTCAAAAACTGAAGCTTTCTTT. Translated, it gives CAWSRGSKTEAFF.

This clone appeared once. This chain joins TRBV29-1 and TRBJ2-7, with 13 bases lining up with TRBD2. Trimming at V came to 6 bases and at J to 6 bases, leaving 5 bases not matched to a gene. This CDR3 is built from 13 residues. Germline values: CDR1 SQVTM, CDR2 ANQGSEA. Here the CDR3 reads CSVSRLAGGEQYF. CDR3 nucleotide sequence: TGCAGCGTGAGCAGACTAGCGGGAGGCGAGCAGTACTTC.

This clone was picked up one time. The chain carries TRBV5-4 and TRBJ2-3, with 12 bases aligning to TRBD2. Per the germline V gene, CDR1 is SGHNT and CDR2 is YYREEE (reference sequence). The ends lost 3 bases at V and 6 bases at J; junction bases unmatched: 8. This CDR3 is 16 amino acids long. This CDR3 is CASSSIRTSGMDTQYF. The CDR3 region has the DNA TGTGCCAGCAGCTCAATCCGGACTAGCGGGATGGATACGCAGTATTTT.

DNA for the CDR3: TGCAGTGCTAGAGTCGGGGAAAAACTGTTTTTT. Residues: CSARVGEKLFF. The rearrangement uses TRBV20-1 and TRBJ1-4; D call uncertain. Germline assignment: CDR1 DFQATT and CDR2 SNEGSKA (reference sequence). This CDR3 contains 11 residues. V lost 1 base and J lost 8, with 5 bases in between.

V gene TRBV6-5 combines with J gene TRBJ2-1; TRBD2 is a possible D gene (5 bases). V lost 5 bases, J lost 9 bases, and 11 bases lay in between. The CDR3 sequence is 12 residues long. Germline V CDR1 and CDR2: MNHEY, SVGAGI. The CDR3 nucleotides are TGTGCCAGCAGTGTAAAGGCGGGTGAGCAGTTCTTC. Its translation is CASSVKAGEQFF.

The V gene is TRBV13, the J gene TRBJ2-3; TRBD1 matches at 8 bases. The V gene end was trimmed by 5 bases and the J gene end by 0 bases; junction bases not matched to a gene: 7. CDR1 is PRHDT, CDR2 FYEKMQ, per germline (reference sequence). The CDR3 covers 16 residues. CDR3 nucleotide sequence: TGTGCCAGCAGCATCCGGACAGGGCACAGCACAGATACGCAGTATTTT. It specifies CASSIRTGHSTDTQYF.

The chain has TRBV5-4 and TRBJ2-3, with a possible D match to TRBD1 (6 bases). Trimming cost V 4 bases and J 1 base, with 16 bases left between them. Germline V gene data show CDR1 as SGHNT and CDR2 as YYREEE (reference sequence). There are 16 residues in the CDR3. The CDR3 is CASSRSRGSGTDTQYF. The CDR3 bases are TGTGCCAGCAGCAGGTCCAGGGGATCAGGCACAGATACGCAGTATTTT.

This chain links TRBV5-1 with TRBJ1-3, with 7 bases lining up with TRBD1. Trimming took 4 bases from V and 0 from J; bases not matched to a gene: 7. Per germline, CDR1 SGHRS and CDR2 YFSETQ. The CDR3 totals 16 residues. CDR3 nucleotides: TGCGCCAGCAGCGCGACAGGGCTTTTCTCTGGAAACACCATATATTTT. Amino acids: CASSATGLFSGNTIYF.

The chain combines TRBV2 with TRBJ2-7, with 11 bases fitting TRBD2. The germline V gene encodes CDR1 SNHLY and CDR2 FYNNEI. Unmatched junction bases numbered 9, after V lost 3 bases and J lost 5 bases. This CDR3 is 16 amino acids long. The CDR3 coding sequence is TGTGCCAGCAGTGAGAGACTAGCGGGGCCCACTAACGAGCAGTACTTC. Translating gives CASSERLAGPTNEQYF.

The chain has TRBV6-5 and TRBJ1-1; TRBD1 matches at 8 bases. This CDR3 comprises 14 residues. Germline V gene data show CDR1 as MNHEY and CDR2 as SVGAGI. Losses at the gene ends were 6 bases for V and 1 base for J; bases not matched to a gene: 4. The CDR3 loop reads CASRPGQGNTEAFF. The CDR3 DNA sequence: TGTGCCAGCAGACCCGGACAGGGGAACACTGAAGCTTTCTTT.

CDR3 protein: CASSGLAGANTGELFF. In DNA, the CDR3 is TGTGCCAGTAGCGGACTAGCGGGCGCCAACACCGGGGAGCTGTTTTTT. The chain couples TRBV19 to TRBJ2-2; TRBD2 matches at 11 bases. The V gene's germline CDR1 is LNHDA and CDR2 SQIVND (reference sequence). The CDR3 covers 16 residues. Losses at the gene ends were 6 bases for V and 2 bases for J; bases not matched to a gene: 5.